Shown below are 26 T cell receptor beta chains from a single sample sequenced in a study of T-cell memory formation after mild COVID-19. TCRdb called the 5' RACE reads again in MiXCR, with one record for every CDR3 protein. The table shows 250,000 to 300,000 distinct CDR3 sequences, with around 15% occurring only once. The sequencing sample was made of PBMCs or a T cell subset sorted from them (not recorded which). The receptors originated from a young man who had mild COVID-19 (a few samples of this study predate the infection). Cell type and time point are not known.

The rearrangement joins TRBV5-6 to TRBJ1-1; D is undetermined. The CDR3 loop spans 16 amino acids. Germline V gives CDR1 SGHDT, CDR2 YYEEEE. Trimming stripped 1 base from V and 4 bases from J, with 17 bases between. CDR3 sequence reads: CASSLRLDLSVTEAFF. CDR3 DNA: TGTGCCAGCAGCTTGAGGCTAGATTTGTCCGTCACTGAAGCTTTCTTT.

A single count supports this clonotype. DNA of the CDR3: TGTGCCAGCAGTTCCACGTTCGAATCACCCCTCCACTTT. Amino acid sequence: CASSSTFESPLHF. This sequence joins TRBV6-6 and TRBJ1-6; D uncertain. The CDR3 spans 13 residues. Trimming left V 4 bases short and J 10 bases short, with 11 bases between. Per germline, CDR1 MNHNY and CDR2 SVGAGI (reference sequence).

The CDR3 sequence is CASSYEDRVGYTF. DNA for the CDR3: TGCGCCAGCAGCTACGAAGACAGGGTTGGCTACACCTTC. The gene calls are TRBV5-1 and TRBJ1-2; 7 nucleotides align to TRBD1. Trimming cost V 3 bases and J 7 bases; bases outside gene matches: 6. The germline gives CDR1 SGHRS, CDR2 YFSETQ. The CDR3 extends over 13 amino acids.

The rearrangement joins TRBV11-2 to TRBJ1-2, with D possibly being TRBD1 (5 bases). This CDR3 comprises 16 residues. Germline-derived CDR1 and CDR2 are SGHAT and FQNNGV. The V gene lost 3 bases and the J gene lost 2 bases, with 16 bases spanning the gap. The CDR3 DNA is TGTGCCAGCAGCTTCGGGGCAGGCCAGTCCAACTATGGCTACACCTTC. Amino acids: CASSFGAGQSNYGYTF.

This rearrangement joins TRBV20-1 to TRBJ2-5; tentatively, D is TRBD1 (5 bases). The CDR3 extends over 14 amino acids. V was shortened by 4 bases and J by 5 bases, with 17 bases between the two germline ends. The germline CDR1 and CDR2 sequences are DFQATT and SNEGSKA (reference sequence). CDR3 DNA: TGCAGTGCTATAAGGGGTGGGCCCGGGGAGACCCAGTACTTC. This translates into CSAIRGGPGETQYF.

V is TRBV29-1 and J is TRBJ1-1; 7 nucleotides agree with TRBD1. The V gene's germline CDR1 is SQVTM and CDR2 ANQGSEA. V dropped 4 bases and J dropped 1; count of bases not matched to a gene: 9. The CDR3 is 15 amino acids. Here the CDR3 reads CSVGGPGTANTEAFF. The CDR3 DNA follows: TGCAGCGTTGGCGGCCCCGGGACAGCGAACACTGAAGCTTTCTTT.

This clonotype was picked up a small number of times. V usage is TRBV5-5 and J usage is TRBJ2-7; TRBD2 agrees at 9 bases. V shed 0 bases, J shed 4 bases, and the junction held 5 bases outside the gene matches. The CDR3 extends over 15 amino acids. Germline assignment: CDR1 SGHKS and CDR2 YYEKEE (reference sequence). The CDR3 coding sequence is TGTGCCAGCAGCTTGGGGTCTAGCGGGGTTTACGAGCAGTACGTC. Amino acids: CASSLGSSGVYEQYV.

The CDR3 protein is CASSALGGSPNTQYF. CDR3 sequence (DNA): TGCGCCAGCAGCGCGCTCGGGGGGAGCCCGAATACGCAGTATTTT. This sequence joins TRBV5-1 and TRBJ2-3; TRBD2 matches 7 bases. Losses at the gene ends were 4 bases for V and 7 bases for J; bases not matched to a gene: 12. The CDR3 has 15 residues. Germline V lookup: CDR1 SGHRS, CDR2 YFSETQ.

There are many counts of this clonotype. The DNA of the CDR3 is TGCGCCAGCAGCTTGGTGACAGGGGGTGCGGAGACCCAGTACTTC. The encoded protein is CASSLVTGGAETQYF. This chain joins TRBV5-1 and TRBJ2-5; 9 positions match TRBD1. The V and J ends lost 0 bases and 5 bases, in that order; junction bases with no gene match: 5. CDR1 is SGHRS, CDR2 YFSETQ, per germline. The CDR3 runs to 15 residues.

The rearrangement uses TRBV15 and TRBJ2-7; 8 bases agree with TRBD1. The CDR3 spans 12 residues. Germline V gene data show CDR1 as LNHNV and CDR2 as YYDKDF (reference sequence). J was trimmed by 11 bases and V by 0 bases; bases with no gene match: 3. The CDR3 is CATSRDQGAKYF. In DNA, the CDR3 is TGTGCCACCAGCAGAGACCAGGGGGCTAAGTACTTC.

A few counts support this clonotype. The CDR3 sequence: CASRAGTGPDTQYF. In nucleotides, the CDR3 is TGCGCCAGCAGGGCCGGGACAGGGCCAGATACGCAGTATTTT. J is TRBJ2-3 and V is TRBV5-1, with TRBD1 matching over 9 bases. The CDR3 length is 14 residues. V was pared by 5 bases and J by 4 bases, with 5 bases of the junction left unmatched. In germline, CDR1 is SGHRS, CDR2 YFSETQ.

The chain is built from TRBV14 and TRBJ2-7; D may match TRBD1 or TRBD2 (5 bases each). The CDR3 runs to 14 residues. V shed 4 bases and J shed 6 bases, with 16 bases lying between them. Germline CDR1 SGHDN, CDR2 FVKESK. The CDR3 protein is CASSPGWDLAEQYF. The CDR3 nucleotides read TGTGCCAGCAGCCCAGGGTGGGACCTGGCCGAGCAGTACTTC.

This clonotype was observed a handful of times. The chain employs TRBV20-1 and TRBJ1-6, with D maybe TRBD1 (5 bases). Per germline, CDR1 DFQATT and CDR2 SNEGSKA (reference sequence). The CDR3 runs 13 residues. The V and J ends lost 6 bases and 7 bases respectively, with 13 bases between them. The CDR3 bases are TGCAGTGCCCAAGACAGTGGAAATTCACCCCTCCACTTT. Protein sequence: CSAQDSGNSPLHF.

The chain links TRBV20-1 to TRBJ2-3; 7 positions match TRBD1. The CDR3 is 13 residues long. Germline CDR1 reads DFQATT; CDR2 reads SNEGSKA (reference sequence). The V segment lost 8 bases and the J segment 2 bases; nucleotides outside the gene matches: 7. The CDR3: CSLDRASTDTQYF. For the CDR3, the DNA is TGCAGTCTCGACAGGGCCTCCACAGATACGCAGTATTTT.

V is TRBV15 and J is TRBJ2-4; D might be TRBD1 or TRBD2, each matching 5 bases. Germline V gene lookup returns CDR1 LNHNV and CDR2 YYDKDF (reference sequence). The CDR3 is 15 amino acids. Trimming removed 1 base at V and 0 bases at J, with 7 bases between. The CDR3 DNA reads TGTGCCACCAGCAGAGGGGGGATAGCCAAAAACATTCAGTACTTC. Translated, it gives CATSRGGIAKNIQYF.

Ten or more counts support this clonotype. The chain carries TRBV4-3 and TRBJ2-5, with 10 bases fitting TRBD1. V shed 0 bases, J shed 5 bases, and the junction held 3 bases outside the gene matches. This CDR3 comprises 15 residues. CDR1 and CDR2 from the germline V gene are LGHNA and YSLEER. The CDR3 region is CASSQEDRGDETQYF. The CDR3 nucleotides read TGCGCCAGCAGCCAAGAGGACAGGGGGGATGAGACCCAGTACTTC.

This clonotype has a handful of counts. The chain has TRBV7-2 and TRBJ2-7; possibly TRBD2 for D (7 bases). The CDR3 is 14 amino acids. With 5 bases removed from V and 3 bases from J, the gap between germline ends came to 14 bases. The V gene's germline CDR1 is SGHTA and CDR2 FQGNSA. For the CDR3, the DNA is TGTGCCAGCAGCCTGCGGGGAGGGGGCTACGAGCAGTACTTC. It encodes CASSLRGGGYEQYF.

The chain combines TRBV7-2 with TRBJ2-1; D gene uncertain. Per the germline V gene, CDR1 is SGHTA and CDR2 is FQGNSA. The V end was cut by 1 base, the J end by 2 bases, with 9 bases between. The CDR3 extends over 15 amino acids. CDR3 sequence (DNA): TGTGCCAGCAGCTTAGGGGCATACACCTACAATGAGCAGTTCTTC. Its translation is CASSLGAYTYNEQFF.

The CDR3 region is CASSTGTGGVEQFF. The CDR3 DNA is TGTGCCAGCAGCACCGGGACAGGGGGCGTTGAGCAGTTCTTC. V usage is TRBV11-1 and J usage is TRBJ2-1; 12 bases match TRBD1. Germline V gene lookup returns CDR1 SGHAT and CDR2 FQDESV (reference sequence). The junction had 5 bases not matched to a gene; V was cut back by 5 bases and J by 9 bases. The CDR3 is 14 residues long.

This rearrangement joins TRBV29-1 to TRBJ2-7; the D gene is possibly TRBD1 (6 bases). The CDR3 loop spans 16 amino acids. From germline, CDR1 is SQVTM and CDR2 ANQGSEA. The V end lost 1 base, the J end lost 2 bases, and 18 bases lay between the germline ends. In nucleotides, the CDR3 is TGCAGCGTTGAAGGCGGACAGCCTCATGGAGCCTACGAGCAGTACTTC. It encodes CSVEGGQPHGAYEQYF.

A word on this clonotype: This may be a read error, as it is one base from a much larger clone. V is TRBV5-1 and J is TRBJ1-1, with D unresolved. CDR1 and CDR2 from the germline V gene are SGHRS and YFSETQ. The CDR3 is made up of 12 amino acids. Here the CDR3 DNA reads TGCGCCAGCAGCGGGCCCAGTCCAGAAGATTTCTTT. This sequence encodes CASSGPSPEDFF.

This clonotype was detected many times. The chain is built from TRBV7-6 and TRBJ2-3; D is undetermined. In germline, CDR1 is SGHVS, CDR2 FNYEAQ. Trimming removed 3 bases from V and 3 bases from J, with 4 bases in between. CDR3 length: 12 residues. CDR3 in DNA: TGTGCCAGCAGCTTGGGTACAGATACGCAGTATTTT. Its protein product is CASSLGTDTQYF.

This clonotype was found a few times. J is TRBJ2-1 and V is TRBV5-1, with D tentatively TRBD1 (6 bases). Germline CDR1 SGHRS, CDR2 YFSETQ. V lost 0 bases, J lost 5 bases, and 12 bases lay in between. This CDR3 has 15 residues. CDR3: CASSLALGQNNEQFF. In DNA form, the CDR3 reads TGCGCCAGCAGCTTGGCCCTCGGACAGAACAATGAGCAGTTCTTC.

This clonotype was picked up many times. This chain uses TRBV29-1 with TRBJ1-1; 7 bases agree with TRBD1. Germline V CDR1 and CDR2: SQVTM, ANQGSEA. Trimming took 4 bases from V and 11 from J; bases not matched to a gene: 4. The CDR3 loop spans 10 amino acids. CDR3 sequence: CSVGDSPAFF. The CDR3 coding sequence is TGCAGCGTTGGGGACAGTCCCGCTTTCTTT.

This sequence joins TRBV27 and TRBJ2-5, with a weak D call TRBD1 (6 bases). This CDR3 is built from 15 residues. V was trimmed by 8 bases and J by 8 bases, leaving 24 bases between them. Germline V gene sequence: CDR1 MNHEY, CDR2 SMNVEV (reference sequence). CDR3 region: CASASGDKAPGTQYF. The DNA of the CDR3 is TGTGCCAGCGCCTCCGGGGACAAGGCCCCTGGAACCCAGTACTTC.

This clonotype was recorded a few times. The rearrangement uses TRBV6-5 and TRBJ2-7, with D possibly being TRBD1 (6 bases). Germline V lookup: CDR1 MNHEY, CDR2 SVGAGI. This CDR3 spans 15 amino acids. Between the trimmed V and J ends, which lost 0 bases and 3 bases, there was a span of 12 bases. The CDR3 loop is CASSYSRSDSYEQYF. As DNA, the CDR3 is TGTGCCAGCAGTTACTCTCGTTCGGACAGCTACGAGCAGTACTTC.